This T cell receptor (beta chain) emerged from a study of regulatory T cells in long-lasting Graves disease. Study findings and constraints: Persistent disease exhibited a predilection for TRBV28, TRBJ1-2 and TRBJ2-5.

This clonotype has at least ten counts. Its antigen is still unknown. CDR1 and CDR2 from the germline V gene are MNHNS and SASEGT. The CDR3 spans 14 residues. The J segment lost 3 bases and the V segment lost 4 bases, leaving 5 bases of the junction unmatched. Time point described: newly diagnosed GD, antithyroid drugs for less than 3 months. Following extraction of RNA from PBMCs, that RNA was used to make the TCR library. Doctors identified Graves' disease using the American Thyroid Association guidelines. TCR beta libraries were built with iRepertoire HTBI primers and Arm-PCR of CDR3 regions. TCRdb processed the multiplex PCR reads anew with MiXCR; each CDR3 protein has one entry. The sample shows a few hundred thousand distinct CDR3 sequences, approximately 13% of them seen only once. This sample also appeared in a second study, on T cells in Graves' hyperthyroidism and ophthalmopathy. From that second work: The study used the HTBI primer set for a first-round RT-PCR of the TCR CDR3.

Here the sequenced sample was peripheral blood mononuclear cells (PBMCs), taken at new diagnosis, from a patient treated with antithyroid drugs. The TCR sequence derives from a young man with Graves disease. The chain has TRBV6-1 and TRBJ1-1; TRBD1 matches 7 bases. CDR3 residues: CASSGEGAYTEAFF. For the CDR3, the DNA is TGTGCCAGCAGTGGCGAGGGGGCGTACACTGAAGCTTTCTTT.